These 3 T cell receptor beta chains share one sample of origin, sequenced in a study of blood T cells in healthy people across ages. Next came a second PCR, run for roughly 6 to 11 cycles, which used a sample-barcoded 5' primer along with a J-beta primer mix. Each CDR3 protein gets one entry after TCRdb re-called the 5' RACE reads with MiXCR. The sample includes about 1.4 million distinct CDR3 sequences, almost 60% of them seen just once. Specimen: blood. The receptors here all came from a man younger than 30 in good health.

The chain is built from TRBV27 and TRBJ2-2; D possibly uses TRBD1 or TRBD2 (6 bases each). The germline V gene has CDR1 MNHEY and CDR2 SMNVEV (reference sequence). The CDR3 length is 14 residues. Trimming stripped 7 bases from V and 7 bases from J, with 16 bases between. CDR3 DNA sequence: TGTGCCAGCATTGACAAAGGGGGGATCGGGGAGCTGTTTTTT. Amino acids: CASIDKGGIGELFF.

CDR3: CASSLSTGDPEEQYF. The CDR3 DNA sequence: TGCGCCAGCAGCTTGTCAACGGGGGATCCAGAGGAGCAGTACTTC. The J gene is TRBJ2-5, the V gene TRBV5-1; D possibly corresponds to TRBD2 (6 bases). The CDR3 totals 15 residues. The V end lost 1 base, the J end lost 11 bases, and 21 bases lay between the germline ends. Per the germline V gene, CDR1 is SGHRS and CDR2 is YFSETQ.

V is TRBV4-2 and J is TRBJ2-1, with 15 bases matching TRBD2. Trimming took 0 bases from V and 8 from J; bases not matched to a gene: 14. The germline gives CDR1 LGHNA, CDR2 YNFKEQ. CDR3 size: 20 residues. The CDR3 reads CASSQEFWTSGRANIDEQFF. The CDR3 DNA reads TGTGCCAGCAGCCAAGAGTTTTGGACTAGCGGGAGGGCAAATATTGATGAGCAGTTCTTC.